A selection of T cell receptor beta chains follows, all from one sample in a study of blood T cell repertoires in COVID-19. Method: immunoSEQ multiplex PCR; TCRdb's copy keeps in-frame clones and lacks some. The sample holds a few hundred thousand clones, around 93% seen once. Source material: PBMCs or T cells enriched from blood (not recorded which). These receptor sequences come from a human donor in a cohort exposed to, infected with or recovered from COVID-19 (not recorded which). The donor label of this sample is uncertain. CDR3s include the opening cysteine and the closing phenylalanine or tryptophan. Fields, in order: D gene, J gene, V gene, CDR3 protein, CDR3 DNA. D genes are given only for firm matches.

-	TRBJ1-1	TRBV5-1	CASSAYQGYTEAFF	TGCGCCAGCAGCGCGTATCAGGGTTACACTGAAGCTTTCTTT
TRBD2	TRBJ2-2	TRBV5-1	CASSLAGGNTGELFF	TGCGCCAGCAGCCTAGCGGGGGGCAACACCGGGGAGCTGTTTTTT
-	TRBJ2-7	TRBV10-3	CAISEWDTAYYEQYF	TGTGCCATCAGTGAGTGGGACACCGCCTACTACGAGCAGTACTTC
-	TRBJ2-1	TRBV2	CASSRSGLGNEQFF	TGTGCCAGCAGCCGAAGTGGTCTAGGCAATGAGCAGTTCTTC
TRBD1	TRBJ2-3	TRBV5-4	CASSLWRQGADTQYF	TGTGCCAGCAGCCTCTGGCGGCAGGGGGCAGATACGCAGTATTTT
-	TRBJ1-2	TRBV4-1	CASSQDLYGYTF	TGCGCCAGCAGCCAAGACCTCTATGGCTACACCTTC
-	TRBJ2-1	TRBV30	CAWSVLAGAFNEQFF	TGTGCCTGGAGTGTCCTAGCCGGAGCGTTCAATGAGCAGTTCTTC
-	TRBJ1-1	TRBV19	CASSIGITGPWKDTEAFF	TGTGCCAGTAGTATCGGAATAACAGGGCCCTGGAAGGACACTGAAGCTTTCTTT
TRBD1	TRBJ2-5	TRBV5-4	CASSSGWTGSETQYF	TGTGCCAGCAGCTCTGGATGGACAGGTTCGGAGACCCAGTACTTC
TRBD1	TRBJ1-2	TRBV27	CASSWGQGLNYGYTF	TGTGCCAGCAGTTGGGGACAGGGATTGAACTATGGCTACACCTTC